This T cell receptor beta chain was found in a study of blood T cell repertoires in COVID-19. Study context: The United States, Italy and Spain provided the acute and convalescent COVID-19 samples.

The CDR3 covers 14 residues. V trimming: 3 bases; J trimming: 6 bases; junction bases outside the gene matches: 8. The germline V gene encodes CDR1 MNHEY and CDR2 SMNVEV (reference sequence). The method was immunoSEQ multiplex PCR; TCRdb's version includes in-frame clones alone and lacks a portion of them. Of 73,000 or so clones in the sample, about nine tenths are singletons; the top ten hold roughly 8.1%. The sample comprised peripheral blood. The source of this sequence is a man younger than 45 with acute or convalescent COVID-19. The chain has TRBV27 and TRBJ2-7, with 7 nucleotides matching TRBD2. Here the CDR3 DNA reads TGTGCCAGCAGTTTGGCCCGGGGGGAGGCCGAGCAGTACTTC. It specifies CASSLARGEAEQYF.